The entry below describes one T cell receptor (beta chain). This clonotype appeared once. Its antigen is currently not known. No much larger clonotype is one base removed from it; base qualities were not supplied. One read amounts to weak evidence. Its CDR3 holds 15 amino acids, cysteine through phenylalanine. Of the read, only the CDR3 DNA is kept; its 45 bases are in frame from base 1. According to the germline V gene, CDR1 reads MNHEY and CDR2 reads SVGEGT. Every donor in the study was a healthy Caucasian. The twin cohort consisted of three pairs of female monozygotic twins, all aged roughly 18 to 30 years. Peripheral blood mononuclear cells were used as the source from which RNA for TCR libraries was isolated. Library creation used 5' RACE. Sequencing was performed on an Illumina HiSeq 2000. Template switching added a universal primer binding site, and the final cDNA carried a unique molecular identifier that allowed TCR cDNA molecules to be counted accurately. Specific primers in the conserved constant-segment region were used to synthesize first-strand cDNA for TCR alpha and beta chains. Each cDNA library was double barcoded, with a SMART-Mk sample barcode plus Illumina barcodes, to control for contamination. Two successive PCR steps introduced TruSeq adapter sequences along with Illumina sample barcodes. The TCR alpha and beta cDNA libraries were sequenced on the Illumina HiSeq platform using custom primers. On the study's bioinformatics: Unique molecular identifiers were extracted from raw reads with MiGEC, and CDR3 positions were determined with MiXCR. For each individual, recombination models were inferred using an EM algorithm with the repgenHMM and IGoR tools. Shared clonotype analysis was performed with the tcR package in R, normalizing sharing by the product of cloneset sizes. To study raw recombination free of thymic and clonal selection effects, out-of-frame nonproductive sequences were analyzed. The public reads were run again by TCRdb, first through fastp at Q25 and then through MiXCR, and only productive beta chains were kept. CDR3 protein sequences are deduplicated, and each keeps its most common genes and DNA. These V and J calls rely on TCRdb rather than the paper's analysis. Here the sample has fewer than 900,000 distinct CDR3 sequences; 21% occur a single time. Around 4.4% of the sample is held by the ten biggest clonotypes.

This sample is part of a study of identical twins (dated by TCRdb to the mid-2010s). About the study as a whole: To test whether fetal clonotypes persist, the study used deep sequencing on TCR alpha and beta repertoires from monozygotic twins, unrelated adults of various ages, and cord blood. To rule out contamination, the twin experiments were replicated at different times with different library preparation protocols. The study at large found these results: Fewer insertions were carried by abundant cord blood beta clonotypes; a weaker similar trend was observed in young adult naive repertoires, while no such trend was observed in memory repertoires. Because the same donors could not be followed over many years, the conclusions depended on cross-sectional statistical analysis. In beta out-of-frame sequences, excess twin sharing was weaker, because having fewer shared sequences lowered the signal-to-noise ratio. Recombination models systematically underestimated out-of-frame TCR alpha sharing in monozygotic twins but agreed with sharing between unrelated individuals. Compared with coincidental sharing between unrelated individuals, out-of-frame TCR alpha sequences shared between twins showed an excess of sequences with low generation probability. Invariant T cells such as MAIT and iNKT could partly confound zero-insertion analyses, though diverse VJ usage argued against this for most clonotypes.

The sample was also reused in another study, on T cells expressing NK-cell markers. In that second paper, the authors write: TCR beta-chain repertoires were profiled in sorted CD3+CD56+NKG2C+, CD3+CD56+NKG2C- and CD3+CD56-NKG2C+ T-cell subsets from eight donors. Among the eight sequenced donors, only one was HCMV-seronegative, while the other seven were HCMV-seropositive. In several experiments an anti-gammadeltaTCR antibody was added to restrict sorting to alphabetaTCR-expressing T cells. For over five donors, the dominant CD3+CD56+NKG2C+ clonotypes were among the top 10 CD8+ clonotypes and accounted for about 1.0-7.5% of CD8+ T cells. Those dominant clonotypes were again the most abundant among CD3+CD56-NKG2C+ cells in a few donors, at roughly 28.3-65%. Whether the expanded NKG2C-expressing T cell clones were specific for HCMV antigens was left unclear. All eight donors whose samples were sequenced were randomly selected healthy volunteers, three of them men and five women. To determine HCMV serostatus, a commercial ELISA kit was used to detect HCMV-specific IgG in serum. For about six donors, bulk peripheral blood T-cell repertoires were also sequenced from unsorted PBMC. MIGEC was used to demultiplex reads and group reads by UMI, and MiTCR was used to assemble and quantify clonotypes. To remove erroneous sequences, TCR cDNA sequences were retained only when supported by two or more reads. The tcR package was used for downstream repertoire analysis, and clonotypes were matched between fractions using CDR3 nucleotide sequence together with V segment. VDJmatch was used to annotate antigen specificity against VDJdb, with one amino acid substitution in CDR3 allowed.

This chain is built from TRBV6-2 or TRBV6-3 and TRBJ2-1; 9 bases in between match TRBD2. Sample: PBMCs. This sequence was found in a young woman in good health. The CDR3 in this case is CATKGLAAAYNEQFF. The DNA sequence is TGTGCTACCAAGGGACTAGCTGCCGCCTACAATGAGCAGTTCTTC.